This T cell receptor (beta chain) was identified during a study of blood T cells in healthy people across ages. About the research overall: T cells yielded about one barcoded beta molecule per two cells through template switching. Study observations and caveats: As naive T cell percentage varied, TCR beta diversity correlated strongly with it. What prevented conclusive comparison of naive and antigen-experienced cells was that PBMCs were unsorted.

This clonotype was recorded many times. Its antigen is not identified. Sample-barcoded 5' priming and a J-beta primer mix drove a second PCR of roughly 7 to 11 cycles. Tagging of each cDNA molecule was performed by a template-switch adaptor with 12 random nucleotides. TCRdb redid the calling of the 5' RACE reads with MiXCR, one entry per CDR3 protein. The table shows around 1,900,000 distinct CDR3 sequences, with approximately 40% occurring only once. Trimming cost V 8 bases and J 1 base, with 12 bases left between them. The V gene's germline CDR1 is ENHRY and CDR2 SYGVKD. The CDR3 is made up of 13 amino acids.

The clonotype was recovered from a human donor in good health. Sequenced input: blood. This rearrangement joins TRBV10-3 to TRBJ2-7, with D uncertain. CDR3 amino acids: CAIGRDRSYEQYF. CDR3 sequence (DNA): TGTGCCATCGGAAGGGATAGGTCCTACGAGCAGTACTTC.